This T cell receptor (beta chain) is drawn from a study of CD8 T cells in ankylosing spondylitis. The study, taken as a whole, reports: Characteristic of ankylosing spondylitis blood, it appeared, was a TCR beta motif comprising eight highly homologous variants. Reports say disease-linked clones showed up significantly more in matched ankylosing spondylitis synovial fluid. CD8+ cells made up the disease-linked clones, which were relatively rare in peripheral blood. Some motif variants had been reported before (in reactive arthritis synovial fluid and blood).

The CDR3 is made up of 11 amino acids. Germline CDR1 DFQATT, CDR2 SNEGSKA (reference sequence). The ends were cut back, 0 bases at V and 8 bases at J, with 7 bases in the middle. This clonotype occurred a few times. Its antigen is unknown. Each TCR beta library was made by quantitative 5'-RACE that incorporated molecular barcodes. TCRdb called the 5' RACE reads again in MiXCR, with one record for every CDR3 protein. Here the sample spans under 950,000 distinct CDR3 sequences, around 19% being singletons. This sequence was found in a male donor with ankylosing spondylitis. Sequencing was carried out using blood, either unsorted or a sorted T cell fraction (not recorded which). The J gene is TRBJ1-2, the V gene TRBV20-1; unclear D gene. This CDR3 is CSARDLPGYTF. The CDR3 DNA sequence: TGCAGTGCTAGAGACTTACCGGGCTACACCTTC.